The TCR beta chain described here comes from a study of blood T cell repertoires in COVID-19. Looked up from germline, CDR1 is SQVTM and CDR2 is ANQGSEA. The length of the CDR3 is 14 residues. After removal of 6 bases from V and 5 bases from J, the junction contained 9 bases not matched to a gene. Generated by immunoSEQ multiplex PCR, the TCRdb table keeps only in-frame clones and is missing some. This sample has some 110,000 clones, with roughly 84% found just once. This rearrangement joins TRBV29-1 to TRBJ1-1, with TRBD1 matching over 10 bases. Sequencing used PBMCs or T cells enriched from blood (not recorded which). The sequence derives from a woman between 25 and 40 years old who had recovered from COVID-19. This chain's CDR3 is CSVADRGRKTEAFF. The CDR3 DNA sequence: TGCAGCGTGGCCGACAGGGGGCGCAAGACTGAAGCTTTCTTT.